This is a list of T cell receptor beta chains from one sample in a study of OX40 agonist ivuxolimab in advanced cancers. Profiled with immunoSEQ multiplex PCR; TCRdb holds only in-frame clones, not every one. The data hold around 75,000 clones, with roughly 89% observed a single time. This material consisted of CD4+ or CD8+ T cells sorted from blood, taken in a trial of the OX40 agonist ivuxolimab. The receptor source for this set is an adult with an advanced solid tumor such as melanoma, head and neck, liver or kidney cancer. The conserved cysteine and the conserved F or W are not part of the CDR3 here. Rows may omit the clone size; those that give it use once, few, many or a size class.

CDR3aa: ASAEALYNEQF
j_gene: TRBJ2-1
abundance: once
v_gene: TRBV6-1

CDR3aa: ASSHSNPNYGYT
j_gene: TRBJ1-2
abundance: once
v_gene: TRBV7-2

CDR3aa: ATSRGRDRSTYEQY
j_gene: TRBJ2-7
abundance: -
v_gene: TRBV15

CDR3aa: ARRRGPKKTYSPLH
j_gene: TRBJ1-6
abundance: -
v_gene: TRBV6-4

CDR3aa: AWSVGGAFGNTIY
j_gene: TRBJ1-3
abundance: -
v_gene: TRBV30

CDR3aa: SVGKGGLEQPQH
j_gene: TRBJ1-5
abundance: -
v_gene: TRBV29-1

CDR3aa: ASSPRDIGTVQY
j_gene: TRBJ2-3
abundance: -
v_gene: TRBV11-2

CDR3aa: ASSYRDTNYEQY
j_gene: TRBJ2-7
abundance: -
v_gene: TRBV27

CDR3aa: ASSQSGSSATEAF
j_gene: TRBJ1-1
abundance: -
v_gene: TRBV11-3

CDR3aa: ASSPRPPAGGPSGEQF
j_gene: TRBJ2-1
abundance: -
v_gene: TRBV7-6

CDR3aa: ASSGTVGEKLF
j_gene: TRBJ1-4
abundance: -
v_gene: TRBV28

CDR3aa: ASSLTARTGGGWETQY
j_gene: TRBJ2-5
abundance: -
v_gene: TRBV18

CDR3aa: AWSVVGVNTEAF
j_gene: TRBJ1-1
abundance: -
v_gene: TRBV30

CDR3aa: ASSLQGNIQY
j_gene: TRBJ2-4
abundance: -
v_gene: TRBV28

CDR3aa: ASRRMTGGGNTIY
j_gene: TRBJ1-3
abundance: -
v_gene: TRBV11-2

CDR3aa: ASSVGAGGEGYGYT
j_gene: TRBJ1-2
abundance: -
v_gene: TRBV9

CDR3aa: ASSPIEGLGTGNNQY
j_gene: TRBJ2-5
abundance: -
v_gene: TRBV11-2

CDR3aa: ASSLAVSSPYNEQF
j_gene: TRBJ2-1
abundance: -
v_gene: TRBV9

CDR3aa: ASSFTPTGPNCSNQPQH
j_gene: TRBJ1-5
abundance: once
v_gene: TRBV11-3

CDR3aa: ASSLGGNTGELF
j_gene: TRBJ2-2
abundance: -
v_gene: TRBV5-4

CDR3aa: ASSRVTGGQEQY
j_gene: TRBJ2-7
abundance: -
v_gene: TRBV5-1

CDR3aa: ASRDLEYEQY
j_gene: TRBJ2-7
abundance: -
v_gene: TRBV27

CDR3aa: ASRAGPTTGSGNQPQH
j_gene: TRBJ1-5
abundance: once
v_gene: TRBV28

CDR3aa: ASGDKGRAYEQY
j_gene: TRBJ2-7
abundance: -
v_gene: TRBV6-1

CDR3aa: ASTFHGRVTYEQY
j_gene: TRBJ2-7
abundance: -
v_gene: TRBV28

CDR3aa: ASSYSPVPDTQY
j_gene: TRBJ2-3
abundance: -
v_gene: TRBV6-5

CDR3aa: ASSLELGGPIYGYT
j_gene: TRBJ1-2
abundance: -
v_gene: TRBV5-1

CDR3aa: ASSSRAGSTDTQY
j_gene: TRBJ2-3
abundance: -
v_gene: TRBV18

CDR3aa: ASSSDRGTGNFEQY
j_gene: TRBJ2-7
abundance: few
v_gene: TRBV6-5